One sample yielded the 28 T cell receptor beta chains listed below, sequenced in a study of cytomegalovirus exposure and HLA in healthy donors. Both 60 Vbeta primers and 13 Jbeta primers went into the PCR. Here immunoSEQ multiplex PCR was the method, and the copy in TCRdb shows in-frame clones only, minus some. The repertoire holds around 110,000 clones, with approximately 80% as singletons. Sequencing was performed on PBMCs. Receptors were obtained from a young man in good health and CMV-seropositive.

V and J are TRBV25-1 and TRBJ1-2, with 9 bases lining up with TRBD1. Germline CDR1 and CDR2: MGHDK and SYGVNS. Germline trimming cut 6 bases from V and 3 bases from J; bases unmatched to any gene: 14. The CDR3 runs to 17 residues. CDR3 sequence: CASSPYPDRGYYYGYTF. DNA for the CDR3: TGTGCCAGCAGCCCCTACCCGGACAGGGGATACTACTATGGCTACACCTTC.

This clone appeared a single time. The chain recombines TRBV6-1 with TRBJ2-7, with TRBD1 matching over 9 bases. The CDR3 totals 16 residues. The germline V gene encodes CDR1 MNHNS and CDR2 SASEGT. V trimming: 3 bases; J trimming: 2 bases; junction bases outside the gene matches: 8. This chain's CDR3 is CASSEPTGGPTYEQYV. The CDR3, as DNA: TGTGCCAGCAGTGAGCCGACAGGGGGGCCCACCTACGAGCAGTACGTC.

The chain carries TRBV5-4 and TRBJ1-1, with TRBD1 matching over 8 bases. This CDR3 is built from 16 residues. V shed 4 bases and J 6 bases; nucleotides not matched to a gene: 14. CDR1 and CDR2 (germline): SGHNT, YYREEE (reference sequence). As DNA, the CDR3 is TGTGCCAGCAGCCAGGACCTGGACAGGGCGACCCCTGAAGCTTTCTTT. This translates into CASSQDLDRATPEAFF.

V is TRBV7-8 and J is TRBJ1-1, with 11 bases that match TRBD1. This CDR3 is built from 16 residues. Germline loops: CDR1 SGHVS, CDR2 FQNEAQ. Trimming cost V 7 bases and J 4 bases; bases outside gene matches: 11. CDR3 amino acids: CASIPDRGRRGTEAFF. The CDR3 DNA reads TGTGCCAGCATTCCGGACAGGGGGCGCCGAGGCACTGAAGCTTTCTTT.

This chain connects TRBV10-1 to TRBJ2-3; 9 positions match TRBD2. Germline V lookup: CDR1 WNHNN, CDR2 SYGVQD (reference sequence). The CDR3 runs to 16 residues. The ends lost 5 bases at V and 2 bases at J; junction bases unmatched: 8. The CDR3 reads CASSLIAGAYTDTQYF. CDR3 coding DNA: TGCGCCAGCAGTTTAATAGCGGGGGCCTACACAGATACGCAGTATTTT.

To note about this clone: This CDR3 is also generated by other DNA sequences in the sample. The chain joins TRBV5-1 to TRBJ2-5; 10 bases agree with TRBD2. Per germline, CDR1 SGHRS and CDR2 YFSETQ. Losses at the gene ends were 0 bases for V and 5 bases for J; bases not matched to a gene: 7. This CDR3 comprises 16 residues. The CDR3 sequence: CASSLDERGGQETQYF. The CDR3 DNA follows: TGCGCCAGCAGCTTGGACGAGCGGGGGGGCCAGGAGACCCAGTACTTC.

The rearrangement joins TRBV30 to TRBJ1-2; D unresolved. The CDR3 is 10 amino acids. Germline V lookup: CDR1 GTSNPN, CDR2 SVGIG (reference sequence). Deletions cut 3 bases from V and 10 bases from J, with 9 bases between. The CDR3 region has the DNA TGTGCCTGGAGCCGGGATACCTACACCTTC. Its translation: CAWSRDTYTF.

This chain uses TRBV6-4 with TRBJ1-1; no clear D gene. This CDR3 is 13 amino acids long. The germline gives CDR1 MRHNA, CDR2 SNTAGT. V was pared by 5 bases and J by 5 bases, with 12 bases between. The CDR3 here is CASSREAGTEAFF. DNA for the CDR3: TGTGCCAGCAGTAGGGAGGCGGGGACTGAAGCTTTCTTT.

The V call is TRBV30, the J call TRBJ2-5; maybe TRBD2 (5 bases). Germline CDR1 reads GTSNPN; CDR2 reads SVGIG (reference sequence). V was trimmed by 2 bases and J by 1 base, leaving 8 bases between them. The CDR3 contains 13 residues. This chain's CDR3 is CAWSPGIQETQYF. The CDR3 nucleotides are TGTGCCTGGAGTCCCGGGATCCAAGAGACCCAGTACTTC.

The V and J genes are TRBV19 and TRBJ1-1, with D possibly TRBD1 on 5 matching bases. V was pared by 4 bases and J by 0 bases, with 15 bases between. Germline V gene sequence: CDR1 LNHDA, CDR2 SQIVND (reference sequence). This CDR3 has 16 amino acids. CDR3 in DNA: TGTGCCAGTAGTAAAAGGGGTGGGCAACTGAACACTGAAGCTTTCTTT. Translated, it gives CASSKRGGQLNTEAFF. Supplemented by reference TRBV19 and TRBJ1-1, the full variable domain reads DGGITQSPKYLFRKEGQNVTLSCEQNLNHDAMYWYRQDPGQGLRLIYYSQIVNDFQKGDIAEGYSVSREKKESFPLTVTSAQKNPTAFYLCASSKRGGQLNTEAFFGQGTRLTVV.

This clone was counted a single time. The rearrangement joins TRBV25-1 to TRBJ2-3; D gene uncertain. Trimming stripped 4 bases from V and 1 base from J, with 6 bases between. CDR3 size: 13 residues. Per germline, CDR1 MGHDK and CDR2 SYGVNS. The CDR3 coding sequence is TGTGCCAGCAGTGCTGGGCGCACAGATACGCAGTATTTT. Its translation is CASSAGRTDTQYF.

This chain links TRBV14 with TRBJ1-1, with D perhaps matching TRBD1 (6 bases). The V gene's germline CDR1 is SGHDN and CDR2 FVKESK. V shed 6 bases and J shed 4 bases, with 15 bases lying between them. The CDR3 runs to 14 residues. CDR3 sequence: CASSNTGSGTEAFF. The CDR3 region has the DNA TGTGCCAGCAGTAACACAGGGTCGGGCACTGAAGCTTTCTTT.

This clone has more than one count but fewer than ten. The chain has TRBV7-7 and TRBJ2-7; D remains unclear. CDR3 size: 18 residues. The V end was cut by 0 bases, the J end by 1 base, with 19 bases between. Germline assignment: CDR1 SSHAT and CDR2 FNYEAQ (reference sequence). In DNA, the CDR3 is TGTGCCAGCAGCTTAGCGCTGAGTCACCACGCGACATCCTACGAGCAGTACTTC. Protein product: CASSLALSHHATSYEQYF.

The J gene is TRBJ1-5, the V gene TRBV7-8, with D uncertain. The CDR3 has 12 amino acids. Germline CDR1 SGHVS, CDR2 FQNEAQ. Trimming cost V 4 bases and J 4 bases, with 5 bases left between them. The CDR3 loop reads CASSSNNQPQHF. The CDR3 DNA reads as TGTGCCAGCAGCTCAAATAATCAGCCCCAGCATTTT.

V is TRBV19 and J is TRBJ1-5; the D is unclear. V was shortened by 3 bases and J by 0 bases, with 9 bases between the two germline ends. Germline V gene lookup returns CDR1 LNHDA and CDR2 SQIVND (reference sequence). The CDR3 contains 15 residues. CDR3 residues: CASSITEYSNQPQHF. Here the CDR3 DNA reads TGTGCCAGTAGTATTACAGAGTATAGCAATCAGCCCCAGCATTTT.

The V call is TRBV30, the J call TRBJ1-5; D is unresolved. With 3 bases removed from V and 1 base from J, the gap between germline ends came to 7 bases. This CDR3 spans 13 amino acids. Germline V gene sequence: CDR1 GTSNPN, CDR2 SVGIG (reference sequence). CDR3 bases: TGTGCCTGGAGCGGGAAAAGCAATCAGCCCCAGCATTTT. Translated, it gives CAWSGKSNQPQHF.

The V call is TRBV11-2, the J call TRBJ2-5; 10 nucleotides line up with TRBD1. The J call is uncertain, as TRBJ2-7 better fits the DNA end. Germline loops: CDR1 SGHAT, CDR2 FQNNGV. The CDR3 covers 14 residues. The chain's CDR3 is CASSPRTGGDEQYF. The CDR3 DNA reads TGTGCCAGCAGCCCCCGGACAGGGGGAGACGAGCAGTACTTC.

The chain carries TRBV11-3 and TRBJ1-4; TRBD1 might be the D (6 bases). V was cut by 6 bases and J by 6 bases, with 11 bases left in between. This CDR3 is 13 amino acids long. In germline, CDR1 is SGHNT, CDR2 YENEEA. This chain's CDR3 is CASSRGGDEKLFF. The CDR3 nucleotides read TGTGCCAGCAGTCGAGGGGGAGATGAAAAACTGTTTTTT.

The chain is built from TRBV5-1 and TRBJ1-2; tentative D call: TRBD1 (6 bases). This CDR3 is 16 amino acids long. Germline V gives CDR1 SGHRS, CDR2 YFSETQ. Trimming took off 0 bases at V and 4 bases at J, with 16 bases between the two ends. The chain's CDR3 is CASSLGGQGSRYGYTF. DNA of the CDR3: TGCGCCAGCAGCTTGGGAGGTCAGGGGTCCCGCTATGGCTACACCTTC.

The CDR3 region has the DNA TGTGCCAGCTCATTATGGGGGGGAGGAAGTAATCAGCCCCAGCATTTT. It encodes CASSLWGGGSNQPQHF. The chain combines TRBV18 with TRBJ1-5, with D perhaps TRBD1 (5 bases). Trimming took off 5 bases at V and 4 bases at J, with 18 bases between the two ends. This CDR3 contains 16 residues. The germline V gene has CDR1 KGHSH and CDR2 LQKENI.

The chain joins TRBV10-1 to TRBJ1-5, with TRBD1 identical over 10 bases. The germline V gene encodes CDR1 WNHNN and CDR2 SYGVQD (reference sequence). With V trimmed by 6 bases and J by 0 bases, 5 bases remained unmatched. The CDR3 has 16 amino acids. As DNA, the CDR3 is TGCGCCAGCAGACAGACAGGGGGCGGTAGCAATCAGCCCCAGCATTTT. Translated: CASRQTGGGSNQPQHF.

The gene calls are TRBV10-3 and TRBJ2-7; TRBD1 might be the D (6 bases). Trimming stripped 6 bases from V and 2 bases from J, with 14 bases between. This CDR3 contains 14 residues. Germline loops: CDR1 ENHRY, CDR2 SYGVKD. DNA for the CDR3: TGTGCCATCAGCTCTACAGGGTCTGCCTACGAGCAGTACTTC. It translates to CAISSTGSAYEQYF.

This clone came up a few times. This rearrangement joins TRBV6-5 to TRBJ2-5; D perhaps matches TRBD1 (6 bases). This CDR3 has 14 residues. Germline V gene sequence: CDR1 MNHEY, CDR2 SVGAGI. The ends were cut back, 0 bases at V and 5 bases at J, with 10 bases in the middle. This chain's CDR3 is CASSYSRTDETQYF. The CDR3 DNA reads TGTGCCAGCAGTTACTCACGGACAGATGAGACCCAGTACTTC.

This chain's CDR3 is CASSLTSAYNEQFF. CDR3 sequence (DNA): TGTGCCAGCAGTCTGACTAGCGCCTACAATGAGCAGTTCTTC. The chain couples TRBV2 to TRBJ2-1; 8 bases fit TRBD2. V was pared by 5 bases and J by 2 bases, with 2 bases of the junction left unmatched. Germline CDR1 is SNHLY and CDR2 is FYNNEI. The CDR3 has 14 amino acids.

The V and J genes are TRBV4-2 and TRBJ2-5, with D maybe TRBD1 (5 bases). Trimming shortened V by 1 base and J by 5 bases, and 14 bases separated the two germline ends. CDR1 LGHNA and CDR2 YNFKEQ come from the germline V gene. The CDR3 has 15 residues. CDR3 protein: CASSQVFGNRETQYF. In DNA form, the CDR3 reads TGTGCCAGCAGCCAAGTTTTTGGAAACAGGGAGACCCAGTACTTC.

This chain joins TRBV9 and TRBJ2-3, with TRBD2 identical over 10 bases. Germline V gives CDR1 SGDLS, CDR2 YYNGEE. The CDR3 covers 15 residues. J gave up 5 bases and V 1 base, and 4 bases lay outside the gene matches. The CDR3 protein is CASSVSGGALDTQYF. Here the CDR3 DNA reads TGTGCCAGCAGCGTAAGCGGGGGGGCTCTAGATACGCAGTATTTT.

This chain uses TRBV27 with TRBJ1-1, with 8 bases aligning to TRBD1. This CDR3 contains 14 residues. Trimming removed 7 bases from V and 3 bases from J; junction bases left unmatched: 7. CDR1 MNHEY and CDR2 SMNVEV come from the germline V gene (reference sequence). The CDR3 DNA reads TGTGCCAGCAACCGACAGGGGTGGGACACTGAAGCTTTCTTT. It translates to CASNRQGWDTEAFF.

The genes are TRBV4-2 and TRBJ2-3; D may be TRBD2 (6 bases). Germline-derived CDR1 and CDR2 are LGHNA and YNFKEQ. The length of the CDR3 is 17 residues. Between the trimmed V and J ends, which lost 3 bases and 2 bases, there was a span of 18 bases. The CDR3: CASSHFGRDSHTDTQYF. The CDR3 DNA is TGTGCCAGCAGCCACTTTGGTCGGGACTCCCACACAGATACGCAGTATTTT.